This T cell receptor (beta chain) comes out of a study of cytomegalovirus exposure and HLA in healthy donors (dated by TCRdb to about 2017). The study in broad terms: An earlier analysis of roughly 500 of the donors reported approximately 280 Gb of sequence data and around 100 million unique TCR beta sequences obtained from 180 million or so T cells. An early release covering just under 650 HLA-typed donors comprised roughly 300 gigabases of sequencing data and about 90 million unique TCR sequences. Typing coverage varied by locus: 629-630 donors for A, B, C, DRB1 and DQB1; approximately 520 for DQA1; 600 to 610 for DPA1; 400 to 480 for DPB1. An earlier analysis of several hundred of the donors used high-throughput TCR beta sequencing to judge whether each TCR beta V gene segment behaved as functional or pseudogenic. Because of strong linkage in the cohort, roughly five DR-DQ haplotypes were treated as single units for association and clustering. On average, around 230,000 unique TCR beta nucleotide sequences were sequenced per donor among 300 to 500 genotyped donors of the cohort, with roughly 20% of those sequences being non-productive. A later genetic analysis took genome-wide SNP genotypes for about 55% of the 666 donors and used that subset as a discovery cohort. The study profiled the T cell repertoires of 500 to 800 subjects by immunosequencing and related them to cytomegalovirus serostatus. Both class I and class II loci were covered by HLA typing, at four-digit resolution. Among the roughly 430 genotyped donors, 75% to 90% belonged to the genetic ancestry cluster associated with self-reported Caucasian donors. Besides the first cohort of 666 subjects, a separate validation cohort made up of over a hundred different subjects was used. High-throughput TCR immunosequencing, statistical association of individual TCRs with disease status, and machine learning were combined to predict cytomegalovirus infection status. Rather than drawing on any new phenotypic data, the later analysis identified candidate immune exposures from TCR beta sequences and the way those sequences occurred across donors. All discovery cohort repertoires had been generated using a single sequencing platform. A later analysis re-examined previously published TCR beta repertoires from 610 or so donors and added high-resolution HLA genotyping to investigate patterns of TCR occurrence. Donor age, sex, ethnicity and CMV serostatus were compiled alongside the repertoire data. The study aimed to test whether signatures of past pathogen exposure could be identified by cataloging public T cell receptors. What the study reported, not specific to this receptor: Immune exposure information for the cohort was limited to CMV serostatus. According to a later genetic analysis, donors in an Asian-associated ancestry cluster had fewer N-insertions in productive TCRs than the approximately 670-donor mean. Most TCR sequences were seen in very few donors, while some public TCRs were found in many individuals. Presence/absence analyses assumed roughly uniform sequencing depth across donors, an assumption that may not hold. In a later analysis, the rate of TCR association differed among HLA loci, with DRB1 alleles having the most associated TCRs and HLA-C alleles having the fewest. Cytomegalovirus status was reported to be diagnosed by the classifier with high specificity and sensitivity in both the original and validation cohorts. A further reported finding was that TCR beta sequences accurately predicted the HLA-A and HLA-B alleles for most subjects in the first cohort. Linkage disequilibrium might explain the correlated functional status among segregating V segments, but an unknown experimental factor could not be ruled out. An association between a missense DCLRE1C variant and V-gene and J-gene trimming of TCR beta chains was found in a later genetic analysis and replicated in an independent cohort. The sequencing pipeline was judged likely to have produced a cluster of highly shared sequence variants as a technical artifact. Broadly in line with IMGT annotations, most TCR beta V segments showed up in productive rearrangements about 87% or about 30% of the time in an earlier analysis of 587 of the donors. Some IMGT-functional V segments, including TRBV6-2 and TRBV6-3, could not be told apart with the 87-base-pair reads, so those segments were excluded. This cohort had only TCR beta chains sequenced, and the lack of alpha or paired-chain data limited which features could be detected. The earlier analysis of some 540 of the donors excluded around 17 rarely observed V segments, including chromosome 9 orphons, because counts were too low. A later analysis reported that several top co-occurrence clusters appeared linked to parvovirus B19, influenza, CMV and Epstein-Barr virus. A later analysis found that HLA-associated TCR beta chains were more clonally expanded and had lower generation probabilities than equally common non-associated chains. The authors suggested that the approach could potentially be generalized to other disease states and immunological phenotypes. In a later analysis, most CMV-associated TCR beta chains were found to appear HLA-restricted, with HLA associations seemingly driven largely by CMV exposure. A few of the identified cytomegalovirus-associated TCR beta chains were confirmed in vitro to be specific for cytomegalovirus antigens. At a false discovery rate of 0.05, a later analysis linked some 18,000 TCR beta sequences to specific HLA alleles. When HLA alleles, especially DR and DQ, strongly co-occurred, TCR associations were difficult to assign to individual alleles. A total of 164 TCR beta chains were listed by the study as associated with cytomegalovirus. HLA typing was unavailable for some donors at each locus, so association tests used only the typed subset.

In total, 630 or so healthy bone marrow donors made up the cohort. At the time of sampling, every cohort member was nominally healthy, though immune exposures that went unrecorded were likely present. The donor tested CMV seronegative and was one of the 352 seronegative cohort members. Every donor gave a peripheral blood sample, and the peripheral blood mononuclear cells from that sample were used for TCR beta sequencing. Genomic DNA extraction from the blood cell samples was performed with the Qiagen DNeasy Blood Extraction Kit. Library preparation employed the immunoSEQ multiplex PCR assay. For the multiplex PCR, a mixture combining 60 forward primers for TCR Vbeta segments and 13 reverse primers for TCR Jbeta segments was used. A multiplex PCR assay on genomic DNA amplified the CDR3 region of rearranged TCR beta genes. The amplified TCR beta libraries were sequenced on the Illumina HiSeq System as 87-base-pair reads. The original methods were these. In a later analysis, some 80 million unique TCR beta chains were counted across the roughly 610 repertoires, and roughly 9.9 million of these chains were shared by at least two donors. A nearest-neighbor algorithm error-corrected the raw reads and collapsed the reads into unique sequences, merging closely related sequences to remove PCR and sequencing errors. Alignment of CDR3 sequences to IMGT reference sequences was used to assign V, D and J gene segments. For a sequence to be retained, at least a six-nucleotide match to both a V gene segment and a J gene segment was required. A rearrangement counted as productive if the CDR3 had no stop codons and remained in frame with V and J, and every other rearrangement counted as non-productive. CDR3 was defined by IMGT convention, running from the second conserved V-encoded cysteine to the conserved J-encoded phenylalanine. Sequences without an unambiguous match to a single V gene segment were excluded from the earlier analysis of about 600 of the donors. In an earlier analysis of approximately 610 of the donors, V segments were called functional above 56.7% productive rearrangements and were called segregating when the between-donor standard deviation exceeded 5%. A statistical classification framework was built to diagnose cytomegalovirus status from the catalog of TCR beta chain sequences. V and J gene assignment, in a later analysis, came from comparing TCR nucleotide sequences with IMGT/GENE-DB human TR gene sequences. In a later analysis, CDR3 sequences and most-parsimonious VDJ recombination scenarios were assigned using the TCRdist pipeline. In a later analysis, every TCR beta chain was defined by the combination of its CDR3 amino acid sequence and its V-gene family, and reads without a unique V-gene family were dropped. A later analysis removed 450 to 600 highly shared, low-generation-probability nucleotide sequences to deal with suspected cross-contamination and a sequencing artifact. A later analysis calculated a clonal expansion index for each public chain from normalized within-repertoire ranks of inferred template counts. A later analysis computed generation probabilities with a VDJ recombination model fitted to out-of-frame rearrangements, and checked the results against IGoR. In a later analysis, TCR-TCR, TCR-HLA and TCR-CMV co-occurrence was scored with hypergeometric tests, and a repertoire-size bias correction was applied to TCR pairs. A later analysis estimated false discovery rates by permuting HLA or CMV assignments 20 times. A later analysis grouped co-occurring TCRs with DBSCAN, adding TCRdist sequence similarity when clustering within HLA-allele-positive subsets. Co-occurrence clustering excluded repertoires with fewer than 30,000 or more than 120,000 public chains, plus five with anomalous nucleotide sharing. This immuneACCESS table, as held by TCRdb, lists in-frame sequences with V and J called but not all clones. Of the missing ones, under half trace to an unresolved V gene in checked studies; the others have no known cause. V and J calls and clone size are as listed in that table; D and trimming were resolved from the DNA. For this sample there are more than 100,000 clones; around 85% appear just once. The top ten clonotypes cover 2.1% of the sample.

Relative to germline, V is 5 bases shorter and J is 0 bases shorter, with 12 bases between their ends. According to the germline V gene (reference sequence), CDR1 reads SEHNR and CDR2 reads FQNEAQ. Inclusive of the bounding cysteine and phenylalanine, the CDR3 is 15 residues long. Only the CDR3 DNA is retained, 45 bases long and in frame from the first base. To note about this clone: The target of this receptor is not known. No per-base quality is available; no much larger clone lies one base away.

The sequenced sample was PBMCs. The sequence is built from TRBV7-9 and TRBJ2-3; matching of 6 bases hints at TRBD2 as the D gene. The sequence came from a man aged 25 to 45 in good health and CMV-seronegative. The CDR3: CASSLGLASTDTQYF. The DNA sequence is as follows: TGTGCCAGCAGCCTGGGACTCGCTAGCACAGATACGCAGTATTTT. With the portions outside the CDR3 filled from the reference TRBV7-9 and TRBJ2-3 genes, the complete variable region becomes DTGVSQNPRHKITKRGQNVTFRCDPISEHNRLYWYRQTLGQGPEFLTYFQNEAQLEKSRLLSDRFSAERPKGSFSTLEIQRTEQGDSAMYLCASSLGLASTDTQYFGPGTRLTVL.